This section outlines one T cell receptor (beta chain) sequence together with its context. No cognate antigen has been identified for it. Base qualities were left out, and no much larger clone turns up one base away. The data derive from a study of Ad26.COV2.S vaccination and SARS-CoV-2 variants (dated by TCRdb to 2020 to 2023). Regarding the complete study: Vaccine-arm donors came from COV1001, a multicentre, randomized, double-blind, placebo-controlled phase I-IIa trial of Ad26.COV2.S in healthy adults. Ad26.COV2.S was given intramuscularly at 5x10^10 or 1x10^11 viral particles, as a single shot or as two shots 56 days apart. TCRbeta repertoire sequencing served as the tool for gauging how specific and how broad the SARS-CoV-2-reactive T cell receptors were following Ad26.COV2.S vaccination. The TCR-sequenced set comprised about 30 samples: some 19 Ad26.COV2.S vaccine recipients, 5 placebo recipients and 8 SARS-CoV-2 convalescent individuals. Trial participants were randomized into five groups of five: low-dose or high-dose Ad26.COV2.S given once or twice, or placebo on both occasions. Investigators did not know the trial group allocation while performing experiments and assessing outcomes.

What the study reported, not specific to this receptor: The authors noted that the TCR breadth and depth analyses may have underestimated total T cell responses. Higher spike-specific TCR breadth was observed in Ad26.COV2.S recipients than in placebo recipients (P = 0.0014). The study lacked the statistical power to compare responses across vaccine doses or regimens. Vaccine and placebo recipients had similar non-spike TCR breadth, a finding consistent with the vaccine containing only spike. After vaccination, substantial breadth of spike-specific CD8+ and CD4+ T cell responses was reported.

In light of the paper, this sample's treatment or condition label describes: 15 to 20 received Ad26.COV2.S at low or high dose, single or two shots; roughly 5 received placebo; per-sample allocation not given. For vaccine and placebo recipients, the sequenced repertoires came from samples collected on day 63 after the first injection. In Cohort 1b, about 27 adults aged 18-55 years were enrolled at a single site in Boston, USA, between 29 July and 7 August 2020. Ad26.COV2.S was a replication-incompetent adenovirus type 26 vector that expressed a prefusion-stabilized SARS-CoV-2 spike protein derived from the original Wuhan strain. TCRbeta CDR3 regions were sequenced with the immunoSEQ Assay. After extraction, genomic DNA underwent amplification by bias-controlled multiplex PCR, followed by high-throughput sequencing. On the study's bioinformatics: To quantify the absolute abundance of every unique TCRbeta CDR3 region, sequences were collapsed and filtered. T cell fraction was estimated by normalizing TCRbeta template counts to usable DNA, with usable DNA measured through amplification of reference genes found in all nucleated cells. Repertoire TCRs were annotated as SARS-CoV-2-specific when V gene, CDR3 amino acid sequence and J gene were exactly matched to a known reactive TCR set. The reference SARS-CoV-2 TCR set was obtained from MIRA and was filtered for enrichment in COVID-19-positive ImmuneCODE repertoires, whereby public or cross-reactive TCRs were removed. Based on the MIRA antigens, annotated TCRs were further analysed at the level of specific ORF or position within ORF. Depth was the summed frequency of annotated unique rearrangements, while breadth was defined as annotated unique rearrangements over total unique productive rearrangements. Two-sided Wilcoxon rank-sum tests were used to compare TCR breadth between groups. What TCRdb holds here is the immuneACCESS table cut down to in-frame rearrangements. Part of the clones is not present; checked against another copy, under half of the missing clones reflect an unresolved V gene, and the others are unexplained. Clone size and V and J calls were adopted from that table, with D and trimming inferred from the DNA. The sample table lists about 350,000 clones, approximately 86% of them with a count of one. The ten most abundant clones make up about 10% of the sample.

The CDR3 runs 13 amino acids, cysteine and phenylalanine included. This entry keeps only the CDR3 DNA: 39 bases, framed from base 1. Deletion took 7 bases off V and 4 bases off J, with a span of 11 bases between the germline ends. In the germline V gene, CDR1 corresponds to SGHTA and CDR2 to FQGNSA. The origin of this receptor is a person aged 18 to 59 who received the Ad26.COV2.S COVID-19 vaccine or a placebo. This chain joins TRBV7-2 to TRBJ2-1, with no confidently assigned D gene. The material was peripheral blood, obtained in a trial of Ad26.COV2.S vaccine versus placebo. The CDR3 in this case is CASTRRVYNEQFF. The nucleotide sequence is TGTGCCAGCACCCGACGGGTGTACAATGAGCAGTTCTTC.